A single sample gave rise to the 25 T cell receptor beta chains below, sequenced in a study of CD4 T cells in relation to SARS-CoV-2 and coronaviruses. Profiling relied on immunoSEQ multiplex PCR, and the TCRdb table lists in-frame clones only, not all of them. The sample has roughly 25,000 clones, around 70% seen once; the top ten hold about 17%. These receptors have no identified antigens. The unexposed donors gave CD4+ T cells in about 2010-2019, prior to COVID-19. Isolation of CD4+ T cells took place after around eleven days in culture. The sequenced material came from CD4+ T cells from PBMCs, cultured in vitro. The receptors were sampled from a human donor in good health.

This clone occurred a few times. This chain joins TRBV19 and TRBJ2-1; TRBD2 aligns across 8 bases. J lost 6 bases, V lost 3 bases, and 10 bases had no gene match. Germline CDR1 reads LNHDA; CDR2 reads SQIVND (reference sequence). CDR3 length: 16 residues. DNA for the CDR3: TGTGCCAGTAGTATCAGGAGCGGGAGTGGAGGCAATGAGCAGTTCTTC. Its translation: CASSIRSGSGGNEQFF.

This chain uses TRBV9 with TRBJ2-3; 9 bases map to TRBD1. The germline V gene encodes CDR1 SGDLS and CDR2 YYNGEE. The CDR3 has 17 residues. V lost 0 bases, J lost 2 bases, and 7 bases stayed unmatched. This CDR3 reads CASSVGTGQGFTDTQYF. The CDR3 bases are TGTGCCAGCAGCGTAGGGACCGGACAGGGGTTCACAGATACGCAGTATTTT.

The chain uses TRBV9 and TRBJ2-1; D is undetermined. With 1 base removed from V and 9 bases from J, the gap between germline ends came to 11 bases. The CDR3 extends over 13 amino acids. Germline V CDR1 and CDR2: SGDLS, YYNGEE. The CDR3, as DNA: TGTGCCAGCAGCGTATCCGGGTGGGGTGAGCAGTTCTTC. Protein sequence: CASSVSGWGEQFF.

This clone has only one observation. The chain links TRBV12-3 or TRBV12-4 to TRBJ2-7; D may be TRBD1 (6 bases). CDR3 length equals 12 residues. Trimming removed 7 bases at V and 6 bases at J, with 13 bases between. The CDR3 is CASTTTGSEQYF. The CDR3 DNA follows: TGTGCCAGCACCACTACAGGGTCCGAGCAGTACTTC.

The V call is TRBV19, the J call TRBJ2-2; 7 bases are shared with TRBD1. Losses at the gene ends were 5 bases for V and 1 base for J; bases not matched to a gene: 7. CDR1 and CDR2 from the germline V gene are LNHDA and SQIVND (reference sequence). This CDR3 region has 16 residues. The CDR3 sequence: CASSGQDLWNTGELFF. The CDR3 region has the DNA TGTGCCAGTAGTGGACAGGATCTCTGGAACACCGGGGAGCTGTTTTTT.

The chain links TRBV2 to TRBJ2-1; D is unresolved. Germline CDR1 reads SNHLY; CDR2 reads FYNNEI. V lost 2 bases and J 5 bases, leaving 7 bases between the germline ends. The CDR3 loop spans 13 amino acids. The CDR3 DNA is TGTGCCAGCAGTGAAAAGCGAAACAATGAGCAGTTCTTC. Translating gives CASSEKRNNEQFF.

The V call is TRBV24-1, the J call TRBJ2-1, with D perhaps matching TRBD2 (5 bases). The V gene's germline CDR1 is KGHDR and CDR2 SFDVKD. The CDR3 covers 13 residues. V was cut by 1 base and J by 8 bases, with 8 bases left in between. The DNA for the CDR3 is TGTGCCACCAGTGATTTTTTCGGGGATGAGCAGTTCTTC. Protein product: CATSDFFGDEQFF.

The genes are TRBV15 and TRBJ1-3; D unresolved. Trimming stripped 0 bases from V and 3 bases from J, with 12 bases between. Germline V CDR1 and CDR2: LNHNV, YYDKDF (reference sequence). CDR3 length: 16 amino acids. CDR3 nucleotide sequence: TGTGCCACCAGCAGAGATCGGGCGGGTCTTGGAAACACCATATATTTT. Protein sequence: CATSRDRAGLGNTIYF. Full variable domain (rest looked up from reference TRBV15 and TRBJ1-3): DAMVIQNPRYQVTQFGKPVTLSCSQTLNHNVMYWYQQKSSQAPKLLFHYYDKDFNNEADTPDNFQSRRPNTSFCFLDIRSPGLGDTAMYLCATSRDRAGLGNTIYFGEGSWLTVV.

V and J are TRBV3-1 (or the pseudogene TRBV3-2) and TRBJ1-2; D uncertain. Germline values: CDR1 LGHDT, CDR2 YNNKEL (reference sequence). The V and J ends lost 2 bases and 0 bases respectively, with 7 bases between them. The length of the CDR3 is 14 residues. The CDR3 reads CASSQTIANYGYTF. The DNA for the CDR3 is TGTGCCAGCAGCCAAACTATAGCTAACTATGGCTACACCTTC.

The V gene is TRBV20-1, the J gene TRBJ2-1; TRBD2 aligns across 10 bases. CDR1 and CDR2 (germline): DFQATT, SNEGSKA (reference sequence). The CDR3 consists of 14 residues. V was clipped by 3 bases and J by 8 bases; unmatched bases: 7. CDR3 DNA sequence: TGCAGTGCTAGTAGGTCTAGCGGGAGCGATGAGCAGTTCTTC. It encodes CSASRSSGSDEQFF.

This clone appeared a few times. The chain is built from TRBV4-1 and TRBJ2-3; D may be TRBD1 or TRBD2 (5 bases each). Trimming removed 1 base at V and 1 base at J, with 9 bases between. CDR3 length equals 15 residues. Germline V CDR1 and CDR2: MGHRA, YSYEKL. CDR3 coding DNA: TGCGCCAGCAGCCAAGTAGGGGACCGCACAGATACGCAGTATTTT. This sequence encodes CASSQVGDRTDTQYF.

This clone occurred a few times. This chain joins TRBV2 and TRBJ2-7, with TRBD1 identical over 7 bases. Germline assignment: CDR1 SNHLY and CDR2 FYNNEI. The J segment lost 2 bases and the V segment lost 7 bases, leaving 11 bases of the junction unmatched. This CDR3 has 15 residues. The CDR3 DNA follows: TGTGCCAGCAATCCCACAGGGGAAAGCCCCTACGAGCAGTACTTC. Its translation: CASNPTGESPYEQYF.

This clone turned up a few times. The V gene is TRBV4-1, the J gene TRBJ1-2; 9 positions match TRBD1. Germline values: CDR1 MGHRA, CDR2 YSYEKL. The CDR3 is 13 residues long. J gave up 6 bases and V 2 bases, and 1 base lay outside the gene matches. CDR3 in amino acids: CASSQWTGDGYTF. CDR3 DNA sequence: TGCGCCAGCAGCCAATGGACAGGGGATGGCTACACCTTC.

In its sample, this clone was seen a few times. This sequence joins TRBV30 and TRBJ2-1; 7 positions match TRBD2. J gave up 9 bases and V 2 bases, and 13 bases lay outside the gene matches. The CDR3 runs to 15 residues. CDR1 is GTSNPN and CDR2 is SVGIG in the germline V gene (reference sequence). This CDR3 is CAWSTGRPDEGEQFF. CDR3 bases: TGTGCCTGGAGTACCGGGAGGCCCGACGAGGGTGAGCAGTTCTTC. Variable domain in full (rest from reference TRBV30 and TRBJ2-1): SQTIHQWPATLVQPVGSPLSLECTVEGTSNPNLYWYRQAAGRGLQLLFYSVGIGQISSEVPQNLSASRPQDRQFILSSKKLLLSDSGFYLCAWSTGRPDEGEQFFGPGTRLTVL.

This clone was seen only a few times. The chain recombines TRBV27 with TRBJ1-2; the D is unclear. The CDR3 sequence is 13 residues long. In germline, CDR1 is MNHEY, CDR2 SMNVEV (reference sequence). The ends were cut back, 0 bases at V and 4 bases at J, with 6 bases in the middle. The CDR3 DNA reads TGTGCCAGCAGTTTATCGGGCAGCTATGGCTACACCTTC. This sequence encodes CASSLSGSYGYTF.

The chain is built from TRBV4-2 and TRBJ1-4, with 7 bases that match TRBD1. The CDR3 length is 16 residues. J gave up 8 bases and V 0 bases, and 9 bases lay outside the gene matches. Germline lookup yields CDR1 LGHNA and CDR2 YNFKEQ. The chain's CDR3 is CASSQDLGQASEKLFF. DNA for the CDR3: TGTGCCAGCAGCCAAGATCTAGGACAGGCTTCGGAAAAACTGTTTTTT.

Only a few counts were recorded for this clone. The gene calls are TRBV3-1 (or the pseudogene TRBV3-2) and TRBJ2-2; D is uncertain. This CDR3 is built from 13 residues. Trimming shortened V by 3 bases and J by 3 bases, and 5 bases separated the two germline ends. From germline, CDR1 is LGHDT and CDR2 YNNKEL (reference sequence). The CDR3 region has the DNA TGTGCCAGCAGCCATGCGGACACCGGGGAGCTGTTTTTT. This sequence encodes CASSHADTGELFF.

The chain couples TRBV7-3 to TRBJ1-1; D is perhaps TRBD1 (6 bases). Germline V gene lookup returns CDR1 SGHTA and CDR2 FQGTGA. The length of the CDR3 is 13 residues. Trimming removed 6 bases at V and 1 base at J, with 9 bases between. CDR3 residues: CASSQGSNTEAFF. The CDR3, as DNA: TGTGCCAGCAGTCAGGGGTCGAACACTGAAGCTTTCTTT.

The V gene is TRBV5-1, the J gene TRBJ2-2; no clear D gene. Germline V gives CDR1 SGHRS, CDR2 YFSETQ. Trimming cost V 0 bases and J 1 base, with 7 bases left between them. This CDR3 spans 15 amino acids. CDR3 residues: CASSLDSLNTGELFF. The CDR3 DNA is TGCGCCAGCAGCTTGGACAGTTTGAACACCGGGGAGCTGTTTTTT. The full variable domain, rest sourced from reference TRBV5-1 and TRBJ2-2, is KAGVTQTPRYLIKTRGQQVTLSCSPISGHRSVSWYQQTPGQGLQFLFEYFSETQRNKGNFPGRFSGRQFSNSRSEMNVSTLELGDSALYLCASSLDSLNTGELFFGEGSRLTVL.

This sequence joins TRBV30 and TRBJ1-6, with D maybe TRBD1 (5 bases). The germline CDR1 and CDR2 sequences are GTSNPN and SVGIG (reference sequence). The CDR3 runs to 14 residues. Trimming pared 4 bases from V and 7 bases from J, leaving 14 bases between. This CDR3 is CAWTGGSQNSPLHF. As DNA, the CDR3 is TGTGCCTGGACGGGGGGTAGCCAGAATTCACCCCTCCACTTT.

The CDR3 DNA reads TGTGCCAGCAGATCTACTAGCTTCGATGAGCAGTTCTTC. Translation gives CASRSTSFDEQFF. The chain combines TRBV12-3 or TRBV12-4 with TRBJ2-1; D is possibly TRBD2 (6 bases). CDR3 length: 13 residues. The V end lost 6 bases, the J end lost 8 bases, and 14 bases lay between the germline ends.

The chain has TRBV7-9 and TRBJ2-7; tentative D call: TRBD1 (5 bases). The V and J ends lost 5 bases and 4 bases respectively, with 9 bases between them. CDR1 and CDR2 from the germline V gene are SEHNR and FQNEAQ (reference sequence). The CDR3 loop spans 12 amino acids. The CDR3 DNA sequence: TGTGCCAGCAGCCAAAGACAGTACGAGCAGTACTTC. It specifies CASSQRQYEQYF.

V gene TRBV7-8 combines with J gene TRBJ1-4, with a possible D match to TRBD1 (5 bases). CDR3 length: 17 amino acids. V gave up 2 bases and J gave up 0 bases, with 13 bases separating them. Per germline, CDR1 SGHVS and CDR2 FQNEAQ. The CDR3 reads CASSLTLSRATNEKLFF. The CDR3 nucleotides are TGTGCCAGCAGCTTAACGCTTTCCAGGGCAACTAATGAAAAACTGTTTTTT.

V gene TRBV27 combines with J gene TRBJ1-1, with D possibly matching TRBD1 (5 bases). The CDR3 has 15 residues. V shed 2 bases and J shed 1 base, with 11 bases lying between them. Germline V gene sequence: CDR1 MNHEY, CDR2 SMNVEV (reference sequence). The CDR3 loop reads CASSLQGNQNTEAFF. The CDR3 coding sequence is TGTGCCAGCAGTTTACAGGGCAACCAGAACACTGAAGCTTTCTTT.

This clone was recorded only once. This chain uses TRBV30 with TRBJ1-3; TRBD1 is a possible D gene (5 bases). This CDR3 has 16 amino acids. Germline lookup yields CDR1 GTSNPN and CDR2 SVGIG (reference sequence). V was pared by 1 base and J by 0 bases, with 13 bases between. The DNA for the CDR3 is TGTGCCTGGAGTGAACCCGGGACTTACTCTGGAAACACCATATATTTT. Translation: CAWSEPGTYSGNTIYF.